A single sample gave rise to the 11 T cell receptor beta chains below, sequenced in a study of cytomegalovirus exposure and HLA in healthy donors. The primer mix had 60 Vbeta and 13 Jbeta primers. The protocol was immunoSEQ multiplex PCR, while the TCRdb copy is restricted to in-frame clones and leaves out a portion. The sample carries around 130,000 clones, approximately 69% recorded once. Specimen: PBMCs. The receptors stem from a man aged 35 to 55 in good health and CMV-seropositive.

Only one count was recorded for this clone. CDR3 DNA sequence: TGTGCCAGCTCACTCGCTTCCGGGACTAGCGGGAGGAGGGGCTACGAGCAGTACTTC. Protein: CASSLASGTSGRRGYEQYF. The J gene is TRBJ2-7, the V gene TRBV18; 15 nucleotides match TRBD2. CDR3 length: 19 residues. V lost 4 bases to trimming and J lost 3 bases; unmatched junction nucleotides: 13. The germline gives CDR1 KGHSH, CDR2 LQKENI. The full variable domain, with the rest looked up from reference TRBV18 and TRBJ2-7, is NAGVMQNPRHLVRRRGQEARLRCSPMKGHSHVYWYRQLPEEGLKFMVYLQKENIIDESGMPKERFSAEFPKEGPSILRIQQVVRGDSAAYFCASSLASGTSGRRGYEQYFGPGTRLTVT.

With respect to this clone: An end of the junction does not agree with germline; a read error may underlie this. The chain recombines TRBV5-1 with TRBJ2-7; TRBD1 is a possible D gene (7 bases). The CDR3 spans 13 residues. The germline CDR1 and CDR2 sequences are SGHRS and YFSETQ. CDR3 protein: CASSSGGSPQADF. CDR3 sequence (DNA): TGCGCCAGCAGCTCAGGGGGGTCCCCCCAGGCGGACTTC.

J is TRBJ2-2 and V is TRBV4-1, with 8 bases fitting TRBD2. CDR1 is MGHRA and CDR2 is YSYEKL in the germline V gene. J gave up 6 bases and V 5 bases, and 5 bases lay outside the gene matches. The CDR3 is 14 amino acids. The CDR3 DNA is TGCGCCAGCAGCGAGCGGGGGTCGTCCGGGGAGCTGTTTTTT. Its protein product is CASSERGSSGELFF.

The rearrangement joins TRBV30 to TRBJ1-1, with 9 bases identical to TRBD1. Losses at the gene ends were 4 bases for V and 7 bases for J; bases not matched to a gene: 10. Germline CDR1 reads GTSNPN; CDR2 reads SVGIG (reference sequence). The CDR3 consists of 14 residues. CDR3 nucleotide sequence: TGTGCCTGGACCCGGGACAGGGCTACTTGTGAAGCTTTCTTT. Translation gives CAWTRDRATCEAFF.

This rearrangement joins TRBV7-2 to TRBJ1-4; 7 bases line up with TRBD1. The CDR3 consists of 17 residues. V dropped 5 bases and J dropped 3; count of bases not matched to a gene: 12. In germline, CDR1 is SGHTA, CDR2 FQGNSA. The CDR3 loop is CASSEEGGLFPNEKLFF. In DNA, the CDR3 is TGTGCCAGCAGCGAAGAAGGGGGCTTATTCCCTAATGAAAAACTGTTTTTT.

The chain uses TRBV27 and TRBJ2-7, with D possibly matching TRBD1 (6 bases). The CDR3 runs to 14 residues. V gave up 7 bases and J gave up 0 bases, with 13 bases separating them. Germline loops: CDR1 MNHEY, CDR2 SMNVEV (reference sequence). The CDR3 here is CASIGLGGSYEQYF. Here the CDR3 DNA reads TGTGCCAGCATAGGGCTAGGGGGCTCCTACGAGCAGTACTTC.

This chain uses TRBV7-9 with TRBJ1-2, with D possibly matching TRBD1 (5 bases). Germline V CDR1 and CDR2: SEHNR, FQNEAQ (reference sequence). Trimming took 4 bases from V and 1 from J, leaving 10 bases between them. The CDR3 consists of 14 residues. The CDR3 loop is CASSSPGLNYGYTF. As DNA, the CDR3 is TGTGCCAGCAGCTCTCCGGGACTTAACTATGGCTACACCTTC.

This clone was picked up one time. The chain's CDR3 is CASRTSGGSSYEQYF. CDR3 in DNA: TGTGCCAGCAGAACGAGCGGGGGGAGCTCCTACGAGCAGTACTTC. The J gene is TRBJ2-5, the V gene TRBV11-2; 9 bases agree with TRBD2. The tail of the sequence fits TRBJ2-7 better, so the J call may be wrong. In germline, CDR1 is SGHAT, CDR2 FQNNGV. The CDR3 is 15 amino acids.

This clone has only a few counts. The rearrangement uses TRBV11-3 and TRBJ2-7; possibly TRBD1 for D (6 bases). Germline CDR1 reads SGHNT; CDR2 reads YENEEA. The CDR3 loop spans 13 amino acids. V was clipped by 5 bases and J by 6 bases, with 14 bases between them. CDR3 sequence: CASSQLRGAEQYF. In DNA form, the CDR3 reads TGTGCCAGCAGCCAGCTCAGGGGTGCCGAGCAGTACTTC.

CDR3 in amino acids: CASSISRAGNPYEQYF. The CDR3 nucleotides are TGCGCCAGCAGCATAAGCCGAGCGGGGAATCCCTACGAGCAGTACTTC. The gene calls are TRBV5-1 and TRBJ2-7, with 7 positions matching TRBD2. CDR3 length: 16 amino acids. The germline CDR1 and CDR2 sequences are SGHRS and YFSETQ. Germline trimming cut 4 bases from V and 2 bases from J; bases unmatched to any gene: 12.

V is TRBV27 and J is TRBJ2-2; TRBD2 agrees at 9 bases. The germline V gene has CDR1 MNHEY and CDR2 SMNVEV (reference sequence). The V gene end was trimmed by 5 bases and the J gene end by 5 bases; junction bases not matched to a gene: 15. CDR3 length: 18 amino acids. In DNA form, the CDR3 reads TGTGCCAGCAGTCGATTCTCACTTGCGGGGGGGCCGACCGGGGAGCTGTTTTTT. This gives the protein CASSRFSLAGGPTGELFF.